Listed here are 17 T cell receptor beta chains from one sample, sequenced in a study of technical replicates of blood from several donors. Here immunoSEQ multiplex PCR was the method, and the copy in TCRdb shows in-frame clones only, minus some. The sample lists under 85,000 clones, 95% to 97% occurring once. Sequencing was carried out using T cells isolated from PBMCs. The receptors stem from a human donor in good health.

J is TRBJ1-1 and V is TRBV7-2, with D maybe TRBD1 (6 bases). The germline V gene encodes CDR1 SGHTA and CDR2 FQGNSA. The CDR3 is 15 residues long. Trimming shortened V by 4 bases and J by 0 bases, and 12 bases separated the two germline ends. CDR3 sequence: CASSSTGTMNTEAFF. The DNA of the CDR3 is TGTGCCAGCAGCTCCACAGGGACTATGAACACTGAAGCTTTCTTT.

The rearrangement uses TRBV14 and TRBJ2-5, with 8 positions matching TRBD1. Per the germline V gene, CDR1 is SGHDN and CDR2 is FVKESK. J lost 5 bases, V lost 0 bases, and 11 bases had no gene match. This CDR3 has 17 residues. CDR3 sequence (DNA): TGTGCCAGCAGCCAAGATATTTTGACAGGGGCCCGGGAGACCCAGTACTTC. Encoded protein: CASSQDILTGARETQYF.

The rearrangement links TRBV28 to TRBJ1-5; a possible D gene is TRBD1 (5 bases). Trimming removed 6 bases at V and 6 bases at J, with 18 bases between. The CDR3 has 15 residues. Germline V gene sequence: CDR1 MDHEN, CDR2 SYDVKM. The CDR3 loop is CASRDGGLGGQPQHF. In nucleotides, the CDR3 is TGTGCCAGCAGAGACGGGGGGTTGGGTGGTCAGCCCCAGCATTTT.

The rearrangement joins TRBV4-1 to TRBJ2-1, with 8 bases that match TRBD2. With V trimmed by 4 bases and J by 5 bases, 7 bases remained unmatched. The CDR3 has 15 residues. CDR1 is MGHRA, CDR2 YSYEKL, per germline. CDR3 in DNA: TGCGCCAGCAGCCGAACGGGGGGGAATGACAATGAGCAGTTCTTC. Translation gives CASSRTGGNDNEQFF.

The chain links TRBV27 to TRBJ1-1; D is ambiguous. CDR1 is MNHEY, CDR2 SMNVEV, per germline (reference sequence). This CDR3 is 13 amino acids long. Trimming cost V 8 bases and J 1 base, with 11 bases left between them. In DNA, the CDR3 is TGTGCCAGCGGTCCGGGTAGGAACACTGAAGCTTTCTTT. It codes for CASGPGRNTEAFF.

This chain joins TRBV9 and TRBJ2-1, with 8 bases lining up with TRBD2. Germline CDR1 SGDLS, CDR2 YYNGEE. The CDR3 totals 15 residues. Losses at the gene ends were 4 bases for V and 0 bases for J; bases not matched to a gene: 3. CDR3 protein: CASSLGTSSYNEQFF. The CDR3 coding sequence is TGTGCCAGCAGCCTCGGGACTAGCTCCTACAATGAGCAGTTCTTC.

The chain recombines TRBV7-3 with TRBJ2-7; 9 bases match TRBD2. Germline V CDR1 and CDR2: SGHTA, FQGTGA. After removal of 4 bases from V and 2 bases from J, the junction contained 6 bases not matched to a gene. There are 15 residues in the CDR3. The CDR3 coding sequence is TGTGCCAGCAGCTCCTTAGCGGGAGTGGCCTACGAGCAGTACTTC. It is translated as CASSSLAGVAYEQYF.

V is TRBV27 and J is TRBJ2-6; the D gene is possibly TRBD2 (5 bases). Germline V gene sequence: CDR1 MNHEY, CDR2 SMNVEV (reference sequence). V lost 6 bases and J lost 1, with 22 bases in between. This CDR3 is 19 amino acids long. The chain's CDR3 is CASRPPIGSGGSGANVLTF. The CDR3 region has the DNA TGTGCCAGCAGGCCCCCAATAGGGTCAGGAGGATCTGGGGCCAACGTCCTGACTTTC.

The gene calls are TRBV4-1 and TRBJ2-3; 10 bases are shared with TRBD2. Trimming at V came to 3 bases and at J to 4 bases, leaving 7 bases not matched to a gene. The CDR3 contains 16 residues. CDR1 is MGHRA, CDR2 YSYEKL, per germline. The CDR3 DNA sequence: TGCGCCAGCAGCCATGGGGCTAGCGGGAGCGCAGATACGCAGTATTTT. Protein sequence: CASSHGASGSADTQYF.

The V and J genes are TRBV11-2 and TRBJ2-7; D unresolved. Looked up from germline, CDR1 is SGHAT and CDR2 is FQNNGV. The V end lost 4 bases, the J end lost 6 bases, and 19 bases lay between the germline ends. The CDR3 spans 15 residues. CDR3 nucleotides: TGTGCCAGCAGCTCTGTGTACGGTTACTCGGGCGAGCAGTACTTC. Translation gives CASSSVYGYSGEQYF.

The chain employs TRBV27 and TRBJ1-2; the match to TRBD1 covers 7 bases. With V trimmed by 5 bases and J by 0 bases, 12 bases remained unmatched. This CDR3 has 17 residues. Germline V CDR1 and CDR2: MNHEY, SMNVEV (reference sequence). Here the CDR3 DNA reads TGTGCCAGCAGTATTTCGACAGGGACTCTAGCTAACTATGGCTACACCTTC. Protein sequence: CASSISTGTLANYGYTF.

The rearrangement links TRBV6-5 to TRBJ2-7, with 10 bases matching TRBD1. Per the germline V gene, CDR1 is MNHEY and CDR2 is SVGAGI. The CDR3 is made up of 14 amino acids. Trimming at V came to 5 bases and at J to 7 bases, leaving 8 bases not matched to a gene. The DNA for the CDR3 is TGTGCCAGCAGTCTCAGACAGGGGGCGGTGGAGCAGTACTTC. Translation gives CASSLRQGAVEQYF.

The V gene is TRBV29-1, the J gene TRBJ2-3; the match to TRBD2 covers 11 bases. The V gene end was trimmed by 6 bases and the J gene end by 0 bases; junction bases not matched to a gene: 14. CDR3 length: 18 residues. The germline V gene encodes CDR1 SQVTM and CDR2 ANQGSEA. The CDR3 loop is CSVWGLAEEWGSTDTQYF. CDR3 DNA sequence: TGCAGCGTGTGGGGACTAGCGGAAGAATGGGGAAGCACAGATACGCAGTATTTT.

In its sample, this clone was seen once. J is TRBJ2-1 and V is TRBV5-4, with 7 bases identical to TRBD2. CDR3 length: 15 amino acids. After removal of 7 bases from V and 5 bases from J, the junction contained 12 bases not matched to a gene. Germline V lookup: CDR1 SGHNT, CDR2 YYREEE (reference sequence). The CDR3 DNA reads as TGTGCCAGCCGATTTGTGGGAGGGCCGCACAATGAGCAGTTCTTC. Residues: CASRFVGGPHNEQFF.

This sequence joins TRBV6-5 and TRBJ2-2, with 7 bases fitting TRBD1. Germline CDR1 reads MNHEY; CDR2 reads SVGAGI. The ends lost 5 bases at V and 1 base at J; junction bases unmatched: 4. The CDR3 has 15 residues. Written as DNA, the CDR3 is TGTGCCAGCAGTGCCGGGACAGTGAACACCGGGGAGCTGTTTTTT. Its translation: CASSAGTVNTGELFF.

This chain connects TRBV19 to TRBJ2-3; the match to TRBD2 covers 12 bases. V dropped 4 bases and J dropped 4; count of bases not matched to a gene: 9. The CDR3 totals 17 residues. Germline CDR1 and CDR2: LNHDA and SQIVND (reference sequence). The DNA of the CDR3 is TGTGCCAGTAGTACACGGACTAGCGGGAACATCGCAGATACGCAGTATTTT. Translating it yields CASSTRTSGNIADTQYF.

The chain has TRBV5-1 and TRBJ2-7; no clear D. V lost 4 bases, J lost 6 bases, and 14 bases lay in between. CDR3 length: 13 amino acids. Germline lookup yields CDR1 SGHRS and CDR2 YFSETQ. CDR3 sequence reads: CASSQNIVGEQYF. The CDR3 DNA follows: TGCGCCAGCAGCCAAAATATAGTCGGCGAGCAGTACTTC.